Given below is one T cell receptor (beta chain) in context. The data originate from a study of shared clonotypes between healthy human individuals. Looked up from germline, CDR1 is MDHEN and CDR2 is SYDVKM. V was pared by 10 bases and J by 7 bases, with 17 bases between. The CDR3 consists of 12 residues. Splitting of CD4+ cells produced CD45RA+ naive and CD45RA-negative memory subsets. Here immunoSEQ multiplex PCR was the method, and the copy in TCRdb shows in-frame clones only, minus some. The sample lists under 850,000 clones; roughly 72% were seen once. The V call is TRBV28, the J call TRBJ2-7; D may match TRBD1 or TRBD2 (5 bases each). This receptor was taken from a woman between 25 and 40 years old in good health. Sequencing was performed on memory CD4+ T cells sorted from blood. Subset described: CD45RA-negative fraction. The CDR3 DNA is TGTGCCACCGGGACGGCGATTAGTGAGCAGTACTTC. Protein product: CATGTAISEQYF.